These T cell receptor beta chains were read from a single sample in a study of blood T cell repertoires in COVID-19. Clones were sequenced by immunoSEQ multiplex PCR, and TCRdb holds only the in-frame ones, with some missing. The profile shows 150,000 to 200,000 clones, over 75% of them singletons. The sequenced material came from peripheral blood. The receptors stem from a man in his fifties or sixties who had recovered from COVID-19. The CDR3 runs from the conserved cysteine through the conserved F or W. D genes are given only for firm matches. Not every row has a clone size; where given, it reads once, few, many or a size class.

TRBJ2-7 TRBV7-2 TRBD2 . TGTGCCAGCAGCTTAGTTGGTAGCGGGGGTTACGAGCAGTACTTC CASSLVGSGGYEQYF
TRBJ1-5 TRBV2 . . TGTGCCAGCAGAGGCGGGGGGGGGCGTCAGGAGCCCCAGCATTTT CASRGGGGRQEPQHF
TRBJ2-7 TRBV5-8 . . TGTGCCAGCAGCTTGTACTACGAGCAGTACTTC CASSLYYEQYF
TRBJ2-1 TRBV9 . . TGTGCCAGCAGCGTATGGGCGAGCTCCTACAATGAGCAGTTCTTC CASSVWASSYNEQFF
TRBJ1-1 TRBV6-5 . . TGTGCCAGCAGTCCGACAGCGAACACTGAAGCTTTCTTT CASSPTANTEAFF
TRBJ2-7 TRBV19 TRBD1 . TGTGCCAGTAGTATCCGGACAGGTATCTACGAGCAGTACTTC CASSIRTGIYEQYF
TRBJ2-7 TRBV4-1 TRBD2 . TGCGCCAGCAGCCAAGATGTGCCTAGCGGCTACGAGCAGTACTTC CASSQDVPSGYEQYF
TRBJ1-1 TRBV19 TRBD1 . TGTGCCAGTAGTATGACGGGACAGGCGAACACTGAAGCTTTCTTT CASSMTGQANTEAFF
TRBJ2-7 TRBV2 . once TGTGCCAGCAGGAGAGCACCAACCAGGGTAGTCATCTACGAGCAGTACTTC CASRRAPTRVVIYEQYF
TRBJ2-2 TRBV19 . once TGTGCCAGTAGTCCTCGGAACACCGGGGAGCTGTTTTTT CASSPRNTGELFF
TRBJ2-2 TRBV7-3 . few TGTGCCAGCAGCTTAACGGTAGGGGACACCACGCGAGCCGGGGAGCTGTTTTTT CASSLTVGDTTRAGELFF
TRBJ2-1 TRBV10-3 TRBD1 . TGTGCCATCAGTGAGTCGGGACAGGGATGGGATGAGCAGTTCTTC CAISESGQGWDEQFF
TRBJ2-7 TRBV3-1/TRBV3-2 . . TGTGCCAGCTCGGAACGGGGCTACGAGCAGTACTTC CASSERGYEQYF
TRBJ2-2 TRBV27 . . TGTGCCAGCAGTCCCCAGGGTGCAAGGCCCCCCGGGGAGCTGTTTTTT CASSPQGARPPGELFF
TRBJ2-7 TRBV5-4 . . TGTGCCAGCAGCTCAGCTAGCTCCTACGAGCAGTACTTC CASSSASSYEQYF
TRBJ1-5 TRBV19 . . TGTGCCAGCACGGACTTAAAGGGTGGAAATAGCAATCAGCCCCAGCATTTT CASTDLKGGNSNQPQHF
TRBJ2-5 TRBV5-4 TRBD1 . TGTGCCAGCAGCTCCAGCTACAGGGGAGAGACCCAGTACTTC CASSSSYRGETQYF
TRBJ1-3 TRBV5-1 . . TGCGCCAGCAGCCTGGAAGGAAGACGGGACTCTGGAATCTCTGGAAACACCATATATTTT CASSLEGRRDSGISGNTIYF
TRBJ1-1 TRBV19 . few TGTGCCAGTAGTATAGAGGGCAGACGGCTTGAAGCTTTCTTT CASSIEGRRLEAFF
TRBJ2-2 TRBV9 . . TGTGCCAGCAGCGTAGCGGGCGGGAAGAACACCGGGGAGCTGTTTTTT CASSVAGGKNTGELFF
TRBJ2-2 TRBV7-9 . . TGTGCCAGCAGCTCTGCAGCCACCGGGATAAACACCGGGGAGCTGTTTTTT CASSSAATGINTGELFF
TRBJ2-2 TRBV19 TRBD1 . TGTGCCAGTAGTAGAGGGAGACAGGGGGCGTACACCGGGGAGCTGTTTTTT CASSRGRQGAYTGELFF
TRBJ1-2 TRBV30 . many TGTGCCTGGATCGGACAGACGGGTGGCTACACCTTC CAWIGQTGGYTF
TRBJ2-1 TRBV18 . . TGTGCCAGCTCACCCGAGGGGGACAATGAGCAGTTCTTC CASSPEGDNEQFF
TRBJ2-1 TRBV28 TRBD1 . TGTGCCATCTTGGGACAGGGGGCATACAATGAGCAGTTCTTC CAILGQGAYNEQFF
TRBJ2-7 TRBV18 . . TGTGCCAGCTCACATGACACCTACGAGCAGTACTTC CASSHDTYEQYF
TRBJ1-2 TRBV11-2 . few TGTGCCAGCAGCCCCCTAGGCGGCCCTGGCTACACCTTC CASSPLGGPGYTF
TRBJ1-1 TRBV18 TRBD1 few TGTGCCACCGCAGTGACAGGGAAGCCTGAAGCTTTCTTT CATAVTGKPEAFF
TRBJ1-4 TRBV6-8 . . TGTGCCAGCAGTTACGCGGTACGTGAAAAACTGTTTTTT CASSYAVREKLFF
TRBJ1-1 TRBV6-5 TRBD1 few TGTGCCAGCAGCCAAACTAACAGGGGCTGGCCTGAAGCTTTCTTT CASSQTNRGWPEAFF
TRBJ1-2 TRBV30 . . TGTGCCTGGCGCGGCGGGGGTTCAGGGGGCTACACCTTC CAWRGGGSGGYTF
TRBJ2-7 TRBV27 TRBD2 . TGTGCCAGCAGTTTATCCCTAGCGGGGAGCTCCTACGAGCAGTACTTC CASSLSLAGSSYEQYF